What follows are 21 T cell receptor beta chains derived from one specimen sequenced in a study of blood T cell repertoires in COVID-19 (dated by TCRdb to 2019 to 2021). Libraries were prepared through the immunoSEQ multiplex PCR assay. Drawn from immuneACCESS, this table holds only the in-frame rearrangements with V and J called that TCRdb kept. Clones are partly lost; checked studies trace under half to an unresolved V gene and leave the rest unexplained. The sample data list just over 250,000 clones, and 88% of these were observed just once. The ten largest clones add up to roughly a tenth of the sample. Sequenced input: peripheral blood. The receptors were gathered from a woman in her 70s with COVID-19, enrolled during active disease.

The V gene is TRBV7-2, the J gene TRBJ1-1; the D gene is possibly TRBD1 (6 bases). The CDR3 spans 14 residues. Looked up from germline, CDR1 is SGHTA and CDR2 is FQGNSA. V was shortened by 1 base and J by 1 base, with 7 bases between the two germline ends. The CDR3 loop is CASSLVTGNTEAFF. The CDR3, as DNA: TGTGCCAGCAGCTTAGTGACAGGGAACACTGAAGCTTTCTTT.

The chain has TRBV28 and TRBJ2-1, with 11 positions matching TRBD2. The CDR3 sequence is 16 residues long. V lost 3 bases, J lost 8 bases, and 9 bases stayed unmatched. Germline loops: CDR1 MDHEN, CDR2 SYDVKM. The CDR3 DNA reads as TGTGCCAGCAGTTTTCTCCTAGCGGGAGGACCCGATGAGCAGTTCTTC. Encoded protein: CASSFLLAGGPDEQFF.

The chain carries TRBV19 and TRBJ2-1; 9 nucleotides match TRBD2. Germline CDR1 reads LNHDA; CDR2 reads SQIVND (reference sequence). V lost 5 bases and J lost 6; bases outside the gene matches: 2. This CDR3 spans 13 amino acids. CDR3 DNA: TGTGCCAGTAGTGGGACTAGCTTCAATGAGCAGTTCTTC. Translating gives CASSGTSFNEQFF.

The gene calls are TRBV20-1 and TRBJ2-7; D remains unclear. Germline assignment: CDR1 DFQATT and CDR2 SNEGSKA (reference sequence). The V gene lost 3 bases and the J gene lost 2 bases, with 8 bases spanning the gap. The CDR3 runs to 12 residues. DNA of the CDR3: TGCAGTGCTAGTCCCCGGGCCTACGAGCAGTACTTC. It is translated as CSASPRAYEQYF.

The V and J genes are TRBV6-6 and TRBJ2-7, with TRBD2 matching 14 bases. V was clipped by 5 bases and J by 5 bases; unmatched bases: 5. The CDR3 spans 15 residues. CDR1 MNHNY and CDR2 SVGAGI come from the germline V gene (reference sequence). CDR3 sequence: CASSTGTSGSHEQYF. The DNA of the CDR3 is TGTGCCAGCAGTACCGGGACTAGCGGGAGCCACGAGCAGTACTTC.

This sequence joins TRBV18 and TRBJ2-1; 7 bases line up with TRBD2. Trimming removed 6 bases from V and 3 bases from J; junction bases left unmatched: 17. This CDR3 is built from 18 residues. The V gene's germline CDR1 is KGHSH and CDR2 LQKENI. The CDR3 DNA reads as TGTGCCAGCTCTACGGTGTGGCGAGGGGAGGGCCGCTACAATGAGCAGTTCTTC. This encodes CASSTVWRGEGRYNEQFF.

The chain links TRBV18 to TRBJ2-5, with D tentatively TRBD2 (5 bases). CDR3 size: 13 residues. Germline assignment: CDR1 KGHSH and CDR2 LQKENI. Trimming took 3 bases from V and 10 from J, leaving 15 bases between them. In nucleotides, the CDR3 is TGTGCCAGCTCACCGGGTCTTCTTAGCGACCAGTACTTC. Translating gives CASSPGLLSDQYF.

V and J are TRBV5-6 and TRBJ1-5; 9 bases are shared with TRBD1. Trimming removed 1 base from V and 8 bases from J; junction bases left unmatched: 4. This CDR3 comprises 14 residues. Germline CDR1 reads SGHDT; CDR2 reads YYEEEE. The CDR3 spells CASSLYDRGEPQHF. The CDR3, as DNA: TGTGCCAGCAGCTTGTATGACAGGGGGGAGCCCCAGCATTTT.

The chain has TRBV11-2 and TRBJ1-1; no definite D call. The germline V gene encodes CDR1 SGHAT and CDR2 FQNNGV. This CDR3 has 12 amino acids. Trimming removed 2 bases from V and 10 bases from J, with 11 bases in between. CDR3 in DNA: TGTGCCAGCAGCTTAAATGAGGAATCAGCTTTCTTT. This translates into CASSLNEESAFF.

The rearrangement joins TRBV5-5 to TRBJ1-6; D is possibly TRBD1 (6 bases). There are 14 residues in the CDR3. The germline V gene encodes CDR1 SGHKS and CDR2 YYEKEE (reference sequence). The V gene lost 0 bases and the J gene lost 8 bases, with 9 bases spanning the gap. Here the CDR3 reads CASSLGTADSPLHF. In DNA form, the CDR3 reads TGTGCCAGCAGCTTGGGGACAGCGGATTCACCCCTCCACTTT.

The chain has TRBV28 and TRBJ2-7, with TRBD2 matching 8 bases. The CDR3 sequence is 13 residues long. Germline CDR1 MDHEN, CDR2 SYDVKM. The trim removed 8 bases at V and 4 bases at J, leaving 7 bases unmatched. The CDR3 DNA reads TGTGCCAGCGGAAATAGCGGGATGTACGAGCAGTACTTC. Translating it yields CASGNSGMYEQYF. The full variable domain, rest sourced from reference TRBV28 and TRBJ2-7, is DVKVTQSSRYLVKRTGEKVFLECVQDMDHENMFWYRQDPGLGLRLIYFSYDVKMKEKGDIPEGYSVSREKKERFSLILESASTNQTSMYLCASGNSGMYEQYFGPGTRLTVT.

The rearrangement joins TRBV5-1 to TRBJ1-1; 7 positions agree with TRBD1. There are 14 residues in the CDR3. The V segment lost 4 bases and the J segment 4 bases; nucleotides outside the gene matches: 7. Germline CDR1 reads SGHRS; CDR2 reads YFSETQ. Here the CDR3 reads CASSPTGWATEAFF. DNA for the CDR3: TGCGCCAGCAGCCCGACAGGGTGGGCCACTGAAGCTTTCTTT.

The rearrangement links TRBV7-8 to TRBJ1-5, with D maybe TRBD1 (5 bases). This CDR3 spans 15 amino acids. The V end lost 6 bases, the J end lost 7 bases, and 19 bases lay between the germline ends. The germline V gene has CDR1 SGHVS and CDR2 FQNEAQ. CDR3 sequence reads: CASSPTKGLGQPQHF. For the CDR3, the DNA is TGTGCCAGCAGTCCCACGAAGGGACTGGGGCAGCCCCAGCATTTT. Looking up the rest from reference TRBV7-8 and TRBJ1-5 gives the full variable domain: GAGVSQSPRYKVAKRGQDVALRCDPISGHVSLFWYQQALGQGPEFLTYFQNEAQLDKSGLPSDRFFAERPEGSVSTLKIQRTQQEDSAVYLCASSPTKGLGQPQHFGDGTRLSIL.

The chain couples TRBV4-1 to TRBJ2-2; no reliable D call. CDR1 is MGHRA and CDR2 is YSYEKL in the germline V gene. V was trimmed by 4 bases and J by 5 bases, leaving 17 bases between them. There are 16 residues in the CDR3. The CDR3 protein is CASSPTSRSNTGELFF. CDR3 DNA sequence: TGCGCCAGCAGCCCTACATCCAGGTCCAATACCGGGGAGCTGTTTTTT.

The CDR3 DNA follows: TGTGCCAGCTCGAATACCGGGACAAGACAGTTCTTC. This gives the protein CASSNTGTRQFF. V gene TRBV11-2 combines with J gene TRBJ2-1; tentatively, D is TRBD1 (6 bases). V lost 8 bases to trimming and J lost 13 bases, with 18 bases between them. This CDR3 region has 12 residues. Germline assignment: CDR1 SGHAT and CDR2 FQNNGV.

The CDR3 spells CATEGGDNYGYTF. The CDR3, as DNA: TGTGCCACCGAGGGAGGCGATAACTATGGCTACACCTTC. The chain carries TRBV24-1 and TRBJ1-2; D is unclear. The CDR3 runs 13 residues. The germline V gene has CDR1 KGHDR and CDR2 SFDVKD. The V and J ends lost 9 bases and 1 base respectively, with 11 bases between them.

The rearrangement joins TRBV5-1 to TRBJ1-3; 7 bases align to TRBD1. V trimming: 4 bases; J trimming: 4 bases; junction bases outside the gene matches: 8. Germline CDR1 SGHRS, CDR2 YFSETQ. The CDR3 sequence is 15 residues long. DNA for the CDR3: TGCGCCAGCAGCACAGAAGGGGGCGGAGGAAACACCATATATTTT. It encodes CASSTEGGGGNTIYF.

The genes are TRBV9 and TRBJ2-3, with 8 bases that match TRBD2. After removal of 0 bases from V and 4 bases from J, the junction contained 4 bases not matched to a gene. This CDR3 is built from 15 residues. Germline loops: CDR1 SGDLS, CDR2 YYNGEE. In DNA, the CDR3 is TGTGCCAGCAGCGTAGGCGGGAGGCGCGCAGATACGCAGTATTTT. This sequence encodes CASSVGGRRADTQYF.

In its sample, this clone was seen a few times. The CDR3 is CASSRTSDRGAGNTIYF. CDR3 in DNA: TGTGCCAGCAGCCGAACATCGGACAGGGGAGCTGGAAACACCATATATTTT. The J gene is TRBJ1-3, the V gene TRBV5-5; TRBD1 matches at 9 bases. Germline lookup yields CDR1 SGHKS and CDR2 YYEKEE (reference sequence). The CDR3 loop spans 17 amino acids. The ends lost 4 bases at V and 2 bases at J; junction bases unmatched: 10.

The chain couples TRBV27 to TRBJ2-7, with a weak D call TRBD2 (6 bases). The CDR3 has 12 amino acids. Trimming took 6 bases from V and 1 from J, leaving 7 bases between them. In germline, CDR1 is MNHEY, CDR2 SMNVEV (reference sequence). In DNA form, the CDR3 reads TGTGCCAGCAGGGAGGGATCCTACGAGCAGTACTTC. This encodes CASREGSYEQYF.

This clone was seen once. The chain has TRBV6-6 and TRBJ1-1, with 10 bases fitting TRBD1. V dropped 8 bases and J dropped 0; count of bases not matched to a gene: 9. Germline lookup yields CDR1 MNHNY and CDR2 SVGAGI (reference sequence). The CDR3 extends over 16 amino acids. CDR3 nucleotides: TGTGCCAGCGGTTTAATGACAGGGGGCCTGAACACTGAAGCTTTCTTT. This sequence encodes CASGLMTGGLNTEAFF.